The 24 T cell receptor beta chains in this list originate from one sample, sequenced in a study of a mutant IDH1 vaccine in newly diagnosed glioma (dated by TCRdb to the early 2020s). Explained via the paper, the time point label denotes: week 35, safety follow-up. Each vaccine dose was 300 ug of a 20-mer mutant IDH1 peptide in Montanide, given subcutaneously with topical imiquimod. No antigen is known for these receptors. Libraries were prepared through the immunoSEQ multiplex PCR assay. Not all clones reach the TCRdb copy of this immuneACCESS table, which keeps in-frame sequences only. Checked studies attribute under half of the gap to unresolved V genes and leave the rest unexplained. Here the sample has 30,000 to 40,000 clones; 82% occur a single time. Of the sample, approximately 7.1% falls within the top ten clones. Sequencing was performed on PBMCs, taken from a glioma patient whose treatment included an IDH1 peptide vaccine. The receptors shown here come from a young woman with glioma.

V is TRBV4-3 and J is TRBJ1-2; maybe TRBD1 (5 bases). This CDR3 is 16 amino acids long. V was trimmed by 0 bases and J by 6 bases, leaving 17 bases between them. Germline loops: CDR1 LGHNA, CDR2 YSLEER. CDR3 residues: CASSQDRERRGDGYTF. The CDR3 DNA reads as TGCGCCAGCAGCCAAGACCGGGAGCGTAGGGGTGATGGCTACACCTTC.

This clone was recorded once. This sequence joins TRBV4-1 and TRBJ1-5; the D gene is possibly TRBD1 (5 bases). CDR3 length: 17 amino acids. Deletions cut 0 bases from V and 2 bases from J, with 14 bases between. From germline, CDR1 is MGHRA and CDR2 YSYEKL. The CDR3 region has the DNA TGCGCCAGCAGCCAAGAAGGTGGGGGGTCCGGCAATCAGCCCCAGCATTTT. This codes for CASSQEGGGSGNQPQHF.

V usage is TRBV4-2 and J usage is TRBJ2-7; 8 nucleotides match TRBD2. Germline-derived CDR1 and CDR2 are LGHNA and YNFKEQ. The ends lost 2 bases at V and 4 bases at J; junction bases unmatched: 13. The CDR3 is 17 residues long. The CDR3 DNA reads TGTGCCAGCAGCCAATACGGGGGTAGCGGGGACCCATACGAGCAGTACTTC. It yields the protein CASSQYGGSGDPYEQYF.

The rearrangement uses TRBV7-9 and TRBJ2-5; 7 bases line up with TRBD2. Germline V gene data show CDR1 as SEHNR and CDR2 as FQNEAQ (reference sequence). V was pared by 2 bases and J by 4 bases, with 4 bases of the junction left unmatched. The CDR3 loop spans 14 amino acids. The CDR3, as DNA: TGTGCCAGCAGCTTACTGGGCGGGGGAGAGACCCAGTACTTC. Amino acids: CASSLLGGGETQYF.

The gene calls are TRBV2 and TRBJ2-7; TRBD2 is a possible D gene (6 bases). In germline, CDR1 is SNHLY, CDR2 FYNNEI. This CDR3 contains 15 residues. V dropped 1 base and J dropped 7 bases, with 17 bases sitting between them. In nucleotides, the CDR3 is TGTGCCAGCAGTGAAGTCGGAGGGAACCTTGGAGAGCAGTACTTC. Protein product: CASSEVGGNLGEQYF. Supplemented by reference TRBV2 and TRBJ2-7, the full variable domain reads EPEVTQTPSHQVTQMGQEVILRCVPISNHLYFYWYRQILGQKVEFLVSFYNNEISEKSEIFDDQFSVERPDGSNFTLKIRSTKLEDSAMYFCASSEVGGNLGEQYFGPGTRLTVT.

V gene TRBV4-1 combines with J gene TRBJ2-1; 14 bases align to TRBD2. J gave up 8 bases and V 3 bases, and 3 bases lay outside the gene matches. The CDR3 runs 15 residues. The V gene's germline CDR1 is MGHRA and CDR2 YSYEKL. CDR3 nucleotides: TGCGCCAGCAGCCAGACTAGCGGGGGGGCCGATGAGCAGTTCTTC. This codes for CASSQTSGGADEQFF.

The genes are TRBV28 and TRBJ1-4; D may be TRBD1 (6 bases). CDR1 is MDHEN, CDR2 SYDVKM, per germline. CDR3 length: 15 residues. V shed 3 bases and J shed 8 bases, with 16 bases lying between them. The CDR3 DNA follows: TGTGCCAGCAGTTTCCATGGAGGGGGAGGCGAAAAACTGTTTTTT. Translating gives CASSFHGGGGEKLFF.

CDR3: CASSFRTDTRDTQYF. The DNA for the CDR3 is TGTGCCAGCAGCTTTCGCACTGACACTCGAGATACGCAGTATTTT. V usage is TRBV7-2 and J usage is TRBJ2-3; D not resolved. CDR1 is SGHTA and CDR2 is FQGNSA in the germline V gene. CDR3 length: 15 residues. V was cut by 3 bases and J by 5 bases, with 15 bases left in between.

The chain recombines TRBV7-2 with TRBJ1-6; D gene uncertain. The CDR3 has 12 residues. Germline V gene data show CDR1 as SGHTA and CDR2 as FQGNSA. V was trimmed by 3 bases and J by 8 bases, leaving 5 bases between them. CDR3 in amino acids: CASSFGDSPLHF. Here the CDR3 DNA reads TGTGCCAGCAGCTTCGGGGATTCACCCCTCCACTTT.

The chain carries TRBV7-9 and TRBJ2-7, with TRBD2 matching over 7 bases. Per the germline V gene, CDR1 is SEHNR and CDR2 is FQNEAQ (reference sequence). This CDR3 region has 15 residues. With V trimmed by 4 bases and J by 0 bases, 6 bases remained unmatched. CDR3 in DNA: TGTGCCAGCAGCTCCCGGCGGGGGAGCTCCTACGAGCAGTACTTC. It yields the protein CASSSRRGSSYEQYF.

The chain uses TRBV29-1 and TRBJ1-2, with 7 bases aligning to TRBD1. This CDR3 is 15 amino acids long. Germline loops: CDR1 SQVTM, CDR2 ANQGSEA. J lost 1 base, V lost 5 bases, and 10 bases had no gene match. In DNA, the CDR3 is TGCAGCGTTATTGAGCGACAGGGAGGTAACTATGGCTACACCTTC. Its protein is CSVIERQGGNYGYTF. The whole variable domain, remainder taken from reference TRBV29-1 and TRBJ1-2, is SAVISQKPSRDICQRGTSLTIQCQVDSQVTMMFWYRQQPGQSLTLIATANQGSEATYESGFVIDKFPISRPNLTFSTLTVSNMSPEDSSIYLCSVIERQGGNYGYTFGSGTRLTVV.

This rearrangement joins TRBV28 to TRBJ2-2; D may be TRBD1 (5 bases). Germline V gene lookup returns CDR1 MDHEN and CDR2 SYDVKM. The CDR3 runs 13 residues. V shed 5 bases and J shed 6 bases, with 10 bases lying between them. In nucleotides, the CDR3 is TGTGCCAGCAGTGGGGCCGGGTCCGGGGAGCTGTTTTTT. It encodes CASSGAGSGELFF.

J is TRBJ1-1 and V is TRBV6-1; no reliable D call. Trimming left V 7 bases short and J 6 bases short, with 12 bases between. CDR1 is MNHNS, CDR2 SASEGT, per germline. The CDR3 is made up of 12 amino acids. CDR3 sequence: CASNNRGAEAFF. CDR3 DNA sequence: TGTGCCAGCAACAACCGGGGTGCTGAAGCTTTCTTT.

This clone was recorded a few times. The rearrangement links TRBV29-1 to TRBJ1-2; no definite D call. CDR1 and CDR2 (germline): SQVTM, ANQGSEA. CDR3 length: 14 residues. V was pared by 0 bases and J by 0 bases, with 8 bases between. CDR3 region: CSVEEGSANYGYTF. CDR3 nucleotide sequence: TGCAGCGTTGAAGAAGGGTCAGCTAACTATGGCTACACCTTC.

The rearrangement links TRBV4-2 to TRBJ1-2; the match to TRBD1 covers 7 bases. The CDR3 consists of 15 residues. The ends lost 4 bases at V and 6 bases at J; junction bases unmatched: 11. Germline V CDR1 and CDR2: LGHNA, YNFKEQ. The DNA for the CDR3 is TGTGCCAGCAGCCTCAACCAACAGGGGTTGGATGGCTACACCTTC. This gives the protein CASSLNQQGLDGYTF.

V usage is TRBV27 and J usage is TRBJ2-2; D ambiguous. The germline CDR1 and CDR2 sequences are MNHEY and SMNVEV (reference sequence). The CDR3 spans 15 residues. Trimming pared 0 bases from V and 5 bases from J, leaving 10 bases between. The CDR3 region has the DNA TGTGCCAGCAGTTTATCGAAAGTTGGTACCGGGGAGCTGTTTTTT. Its translation is CASSLSKVGTGELFF.

The V gene is TRBV5-6, the J gene TRBJ2-3; 8 nucleotides agree with TRBD2. Germline-derived CDR1 and CDR2 are SGHDT and YYEEEE. The ends lost 1 base at V and 1 base at J; junction bases unmatched: 8. The CDR3 has 17 residues. CDR3 in DNA: TGTGCCAGCAGCTTGCCGGGGGGGGGATCAGGCACAGATACGCAGTATTTT. Translated: CASSLPGGGSGTDTQYF.

The chain employs TRBV2 and TRBJ1-3; no definite D call. The germline gives CDR1 SNHLY, CDR2 FYNNEI. V was cut by 8 bases and J by 4 bases, with 15 bases left in between. The CDR3 is 14 amino acids. CDR3 DNA sequence: TGTGCCAGCGATAAAACCGGGGAAGGAAACACCATATATTTT. It yields the protein CASDKTGEGNTIYF.

The V call is TRBV29-1, the J call TRBJ1-3; possibly TRBD1 for D (5 bases). CDR1 is SQVTM, CDR2 ANQGSEA, per germline. This CDR3 is built from 14 residues. Deletions cut 6 bases from V and 0 bases from J, with 12 bases between. The CDR3 sequence: CSVRLDSSGNTIYF. The CDR3 nucleotides are TGCAGCGTGAGATTAGACAGCTCTGGAAACACCATATATTTT.

J is TRBJ1-2 and V is TRBV14; weak D call: TRBD1 (6 bases). This CDR3 has 16 amino acids. Per germline, CDR1 SGHDN and CDR2 FVKESK. V dropped 7 bases and J dropped 2 bases, with 20 bases sitting between them. The CDR3 DNA reads TGTGCCAGCAACCACCCATCGGCCGGGACAAACTATGGCTACACCTTC. It specifies CASNHPSAGTNYGYTF.

The chain recombines TRBV30 with TRBJ1-5, with TRBD1 matching 7 bases. With V trimmed by 2 bases and J by 7 bases, 11 bases remained unmatched. Germline values: CDR1 GTSNPN, CDR2 SVGIG (reference sequence). The CDR3 extends over 15 amino acids. The CDR3 DNA reads TGTGCCTGGAGTTTTGGGGAGACAGGGAAACAGCCCCAGCATTTT. This sequence encodes CAWSFGETGKQPQHF.

The chain employs TRBV9 and TRBJ2-3; 8 bases match TRBD2. Trimming at V came to 4 bases and at J to 0 bases, leaving 10 bases not matched to a gene. CDR1 SGDLS and CDR2 YYNGEE come from the germline V gene. The CDR3 loop spans 17 amino acids. CDR3 sequence (DNA): TGTGCCAGCAGCTCAGTAAGCGGGGGTACTAGCACAGATACGCAGTATTTT. This encodes CASSSVSGGTSTDTQYF.

As for this clone: An end of the junction differs from the germline gene, which may be a read error. The rearrangement uses TRBV10-3 and TRBJ2-3; D remains unclear. Germline CDR1 reads ENHRY; CDR2 reads SYGVKD. The CDR3 runs 10 residues. CDR3 amino acids: CAIRAETQYF. The CDR3 nucleotides read TGTGCCATCAGAGCAGAGACGCAGTATTTT.

The chain combines TRBV6-4 with TRBJ2-3; D may be TRBD1 or TRBD2 (5 bases each). The germline V gene has CDR1 MRHNA and CDR2 SNTAGT. There are 16 residues in the CDR3. The V gene lost 2 bases and the J gene lost 10 bases, with 22 bases spanning the gap. The CDR3 reads CASSDNGALGSSAQYF. The DNA of the CDR3 is TGTGCCAGCAGTGACAACGGGGCCTTGGGGTCAAGTGCGCAGTATTTT.